Listed here are 4 T cell receptor beta chains from one sample, sequenced in a study of identical twins. TCRdb used MiXCR to reprocess the 5' RACE reads, holding one entry per CDR3 protein. The sample shows some 1,700,000 distinct CDR3 sequences, about 31% of them seen only once. The sequenced sample was cord blood. These receptors were taken from a newborn girl in good health.

This chain uses TRBV2 with TRBJ2-1; a weak D match, TRBD2 (6 bases). CDR3 size: 12 residues. V was pared by 1 base and J by 14 bases, with 12 bases between. The germline CDR1 and CDR2 sequences are SNHLY and FYNNEI. This chain's CDR3 is CASSEVGGREFF. CDR3 DNA: TGTGCCAGCAGTGAAGTCGGAGGGCGGGAGTTCTTC.

This sequence joins TRBV19 and TRBJ2-1; D not resolved. The CDR3 consists of 17 residues. CDR1 and CDR2 (germline): LNHDA, SQIVND (reference sequence). The germline V and J ends were trimmed by 0 bases and 0 bases, with 12 bases remaining between them. DNA for the CDR3: TGTGCCAGTAGTATAGATCGTGAAGGATACTCCTACAATGAGCAGTTCTTC. Its protein product is CASSIDREGYSYNEQFF.

The V and J genes are TRBV4-1 and TRBJ2-1; 8 bases are shared with TRBD2. The CDR3 covers 15 residues. Germline V gene data show CDR1 as MGHRA and CDR2 as YSYEKL. The V gene end was trimmed by 6 bases and the J gene end by 4 bases; junction bases not matched to a gene: 8. CDR3: CASSPFSGKYNEQFF. In DNA, the CDR3 is TGCGCCAGCAGTCCCTTTAGCGGGAAATACAATGAGCAGTTCTTC.

The CDR3 nucleotides are TGTGCCAGCAGGATACTAGCGGGAGAAAATGAGCAGTTCTTC. Translation: CASRILAGENEQFF. V is TRBV2 and J is TRBJ2-1, with 11 bases lining up with TRBD2. Germline CDR1 is SNHLY and CDR2 is FYNNEI. This CDR3 region has 14 residues. The J segment lost 7 bases and the V segment lost 6 bases, leaving 5 bases of the junction unmatched.